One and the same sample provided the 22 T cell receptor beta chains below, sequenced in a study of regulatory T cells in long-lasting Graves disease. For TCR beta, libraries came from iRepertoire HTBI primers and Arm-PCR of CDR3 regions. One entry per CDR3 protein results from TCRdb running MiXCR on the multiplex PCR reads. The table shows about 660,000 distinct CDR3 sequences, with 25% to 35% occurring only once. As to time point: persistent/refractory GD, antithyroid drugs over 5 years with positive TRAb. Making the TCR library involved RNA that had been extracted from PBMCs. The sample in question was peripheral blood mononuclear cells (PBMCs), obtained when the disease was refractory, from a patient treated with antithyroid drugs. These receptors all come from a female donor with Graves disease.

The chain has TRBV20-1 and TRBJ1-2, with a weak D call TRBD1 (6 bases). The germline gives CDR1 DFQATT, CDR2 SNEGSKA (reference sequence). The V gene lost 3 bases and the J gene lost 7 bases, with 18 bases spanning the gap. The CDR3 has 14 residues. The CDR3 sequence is CSARDVTGGSGYTF. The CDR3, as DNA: TGCAGTGCTAGGGATGTCACTGGGGGCTCTGGCTACACCTTC.

DNA of the CDR3: TGTGCCTGGAGCCCCGCCACCTACGCTTTCTTT. The encoded protein is CAWSPATYAFF. The rearrangement links TRBV30 to TRBJ1-1; D is ambiguous. This CDR3 has 11 residues. Germline-derived CDR1 and CDR2 are GTSNPN and SVGIG (reference sequence). Trimming took 3 bases from V and 11 from J, leaving 13 bases between them. Combining the CDR3 with reference TRBV30 and TRBJ1-1 gives the whole variable domain SQTIHQWPATLVQPVGSPLSLECTVEGTSNPNLYWYRQAAGRGLQLLFYSVGIGQISSEVPQNLSASRPQDRQFILSSKKLLLSDSGFYLCAWSPATYAFFGQGTRLTVV.

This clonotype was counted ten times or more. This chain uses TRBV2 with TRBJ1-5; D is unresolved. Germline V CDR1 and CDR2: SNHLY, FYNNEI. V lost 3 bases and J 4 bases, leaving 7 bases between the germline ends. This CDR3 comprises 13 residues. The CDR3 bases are TGTGCCAGCAGTGAGGATTTTAATCAGCCCCAGCATTTT. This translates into CASSEDFNQPQHF.

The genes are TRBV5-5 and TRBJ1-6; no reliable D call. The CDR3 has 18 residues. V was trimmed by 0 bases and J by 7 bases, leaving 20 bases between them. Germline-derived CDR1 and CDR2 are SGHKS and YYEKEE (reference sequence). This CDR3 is CASSLDFRVRRFNSPLHF. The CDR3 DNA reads TGTGCCAGCAGCTTGGATTTTCGGGTTCGGCGTTTCAATTCACCCCTCCACTTT.

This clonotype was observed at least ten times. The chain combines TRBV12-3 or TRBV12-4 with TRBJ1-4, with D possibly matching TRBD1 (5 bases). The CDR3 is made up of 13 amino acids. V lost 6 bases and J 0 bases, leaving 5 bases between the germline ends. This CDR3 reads CASRDTTNEKLFF. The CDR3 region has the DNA TGTGCCAGCAGGGACACAACTAATGAAAAACTGTTTTTT.

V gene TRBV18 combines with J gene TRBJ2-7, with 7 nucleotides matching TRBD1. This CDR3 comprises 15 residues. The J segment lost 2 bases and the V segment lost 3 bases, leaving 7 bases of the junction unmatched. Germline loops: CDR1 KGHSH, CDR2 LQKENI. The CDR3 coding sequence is TGTGCCAGCTCACCCGACAGGGCCCTTACCTACGAGCAGTACTTC. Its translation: CASSPDRALTYEQYF.

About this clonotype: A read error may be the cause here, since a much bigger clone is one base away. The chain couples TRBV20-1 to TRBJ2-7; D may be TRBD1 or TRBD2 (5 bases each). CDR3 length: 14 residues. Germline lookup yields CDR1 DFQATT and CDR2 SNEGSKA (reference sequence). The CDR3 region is CSVRDGGGAYEQYF. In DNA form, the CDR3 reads TGCAGTGTTAGAGACGGTGGGGGAGCCTACGAGCAGTACTTC.

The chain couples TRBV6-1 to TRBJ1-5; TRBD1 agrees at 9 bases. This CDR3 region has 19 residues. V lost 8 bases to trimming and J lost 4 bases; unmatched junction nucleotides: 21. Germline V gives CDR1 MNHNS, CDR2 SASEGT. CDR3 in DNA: TGTGCCAGCGCGAAGGTCCTCGGGACAGGGCGTATGAGAAATCAGCCCCAGCATTTT. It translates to CASAKVLGTGRMRNQPQHF.

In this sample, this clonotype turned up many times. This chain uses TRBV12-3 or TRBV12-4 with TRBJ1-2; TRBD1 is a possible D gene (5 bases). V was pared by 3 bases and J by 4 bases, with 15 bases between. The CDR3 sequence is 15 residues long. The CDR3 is CASSFLQGRFYGYTF. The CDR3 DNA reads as TGTGCCAGCAGTTTTCTTCAGGGAAGGTTCTATGGCTACACCTTC.

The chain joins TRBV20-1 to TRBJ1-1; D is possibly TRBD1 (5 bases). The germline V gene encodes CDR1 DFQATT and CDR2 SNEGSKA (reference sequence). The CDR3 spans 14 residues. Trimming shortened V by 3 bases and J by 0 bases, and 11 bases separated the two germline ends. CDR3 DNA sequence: TGCAGTGCTAGGGGACCGAGTATGAACACTGAAGCTTTCTTT. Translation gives CSARGPSMNTEAFF.

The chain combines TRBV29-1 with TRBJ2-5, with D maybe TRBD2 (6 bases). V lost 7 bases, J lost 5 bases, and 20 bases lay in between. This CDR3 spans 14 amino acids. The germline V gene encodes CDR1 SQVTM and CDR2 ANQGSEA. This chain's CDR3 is CSAHFREPGETQYF. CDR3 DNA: TGCAGCGCCCACTTCCGGGAGCCAGGGGAGACCCAGTACTTC.

The DNA of the CDR3 is TGCGCCAGCAGCTTGGGGTCCGTCGGCTACGAGCAGTACTTC. This encodes CASSLGSVGYEQYF. This sequence joins TRBV5-1 and TRBJ2-7; D remains ambiguous. CDR3 length equals 14 residues. The V and J ends lost 0 bases and 3 bases respectively, with 10 bases between them. The V gene's germline CDR1 is SGHRS and CDR2 YFSETQ.

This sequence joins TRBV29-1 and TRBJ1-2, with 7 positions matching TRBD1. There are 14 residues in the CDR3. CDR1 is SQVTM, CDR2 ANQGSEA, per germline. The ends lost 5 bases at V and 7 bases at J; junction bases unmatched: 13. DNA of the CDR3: TGCAGCGTTATGGTTGACAGGGCACTCGGTGGCTACACCTTC. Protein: CSVMVDRALGGYTF. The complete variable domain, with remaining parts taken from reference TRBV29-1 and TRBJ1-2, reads SAVISQKPSRDICQRGTSLTIQCQVDSQVTMMFWYRQQPGQSLTLIATANQGSEATYESGFVIDKFPISRPNLTFSTLTVSNMSPEDSSIYLCSVMVDRALGGYTFGSGTRLTVV.

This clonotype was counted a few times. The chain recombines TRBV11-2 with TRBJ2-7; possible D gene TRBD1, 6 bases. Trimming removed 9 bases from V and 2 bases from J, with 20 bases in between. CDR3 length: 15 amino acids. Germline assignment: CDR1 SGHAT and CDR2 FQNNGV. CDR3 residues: CASSNSQGSPYEQYF. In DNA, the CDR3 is TGTGCCAGTAGTAACAGCCAGGGGTCTCCCTACGAGCAGTACTTC. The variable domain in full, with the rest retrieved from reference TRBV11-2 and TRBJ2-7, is EAGVAQSPRYKIIEKRQSVAFWCNPISGHATLYWYQQILGQGPKLLIQFQNNGVVDDSQLPKDRFSAERLKGVDSTLKIQPAKLEDSAVYLCASSNSQGSPYEQYFGPGTRLTVT.

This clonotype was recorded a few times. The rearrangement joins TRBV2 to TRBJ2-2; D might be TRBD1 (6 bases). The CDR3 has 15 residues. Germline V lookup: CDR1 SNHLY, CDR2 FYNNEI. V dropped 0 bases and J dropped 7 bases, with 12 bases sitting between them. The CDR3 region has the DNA TGTGCCAGCAGTGAAGCCGTACAGGGCAACGGGGAGCTGTTTTTT. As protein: CASSEAVQGNGELFF.

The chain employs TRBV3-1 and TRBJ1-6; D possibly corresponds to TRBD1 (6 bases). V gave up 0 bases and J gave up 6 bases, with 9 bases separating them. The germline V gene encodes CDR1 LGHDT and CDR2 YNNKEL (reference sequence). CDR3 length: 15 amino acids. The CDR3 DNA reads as TGTGCCAGCAGCCAAGACCCAGGGGCTAATTCACCCCTCCACTTT. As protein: CASSQDPGANSPLHF.

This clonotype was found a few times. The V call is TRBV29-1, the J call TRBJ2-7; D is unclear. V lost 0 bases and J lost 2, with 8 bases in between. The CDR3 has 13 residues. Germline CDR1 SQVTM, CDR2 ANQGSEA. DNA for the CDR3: TGCAGCGTTGAAGATTCTGATACCTACGAGCAGTACTTC. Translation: CSVEDSDTYEQYF.

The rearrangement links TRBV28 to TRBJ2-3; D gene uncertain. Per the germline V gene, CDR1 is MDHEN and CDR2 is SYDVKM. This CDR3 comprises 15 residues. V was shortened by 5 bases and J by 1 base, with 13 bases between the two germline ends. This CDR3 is CASSIRGSGTDTQYF. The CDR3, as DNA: TGTGCCAGCAGTATCCGCGGTTCGGGCACAGATACGCAGTATTTT.

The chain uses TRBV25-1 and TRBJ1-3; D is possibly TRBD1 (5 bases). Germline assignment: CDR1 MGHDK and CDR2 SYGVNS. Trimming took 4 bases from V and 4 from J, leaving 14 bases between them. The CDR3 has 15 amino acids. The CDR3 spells CASSGEGRRGNTIYF. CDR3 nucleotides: TGTGCCAGCAGTGGCGAGGGACGGAGGGGAAACACCATATATTTT. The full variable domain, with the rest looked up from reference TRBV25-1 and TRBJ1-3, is EADIYQTPRYLVIGTGKKITLECSQTMGHDKMYWYQQDPGMELHLIHYSYGVNSTEKGDLSSESTVSRIRTEHFPLTLESARPSHTSQYLCASSGEGRRGNTIYFGEGSWLTVV.

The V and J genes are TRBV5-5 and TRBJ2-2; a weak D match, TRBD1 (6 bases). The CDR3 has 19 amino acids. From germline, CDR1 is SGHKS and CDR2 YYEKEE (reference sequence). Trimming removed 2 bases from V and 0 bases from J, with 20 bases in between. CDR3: CASSFGTPYSLSNTGELFF. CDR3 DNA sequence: TGTGCCAGCAGCTTTGGGACACCTTATTCCCTGTCGAACACCGGGGAGCTGTTTTTT.

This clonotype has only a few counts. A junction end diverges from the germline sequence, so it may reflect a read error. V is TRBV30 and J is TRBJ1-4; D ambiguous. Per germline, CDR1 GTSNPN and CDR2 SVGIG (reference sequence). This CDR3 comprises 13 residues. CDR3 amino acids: CAWSLMVGERLFF. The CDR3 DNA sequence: TGTGCCTGGAGCCTCATGGTTGGTGAAAGACTGTTTTTT.

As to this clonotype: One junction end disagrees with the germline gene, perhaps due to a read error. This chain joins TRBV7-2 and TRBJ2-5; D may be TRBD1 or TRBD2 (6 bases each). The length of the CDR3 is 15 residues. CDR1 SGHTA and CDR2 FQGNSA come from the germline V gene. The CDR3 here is CASSALAQGQGTQYF. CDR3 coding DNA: TGTGCCAGCAGCGCGCTAGCGCAGGGGCAAGGGACCCAGTACTTC.